The 32 T cell receptor beta chains below were found in one sample sequenced in a study of T cell responses to AZD1222 COVID-19 vaccine. The assay was immunoSEQ multiplex PCR, and TCRdb's table has in-frame clones only and misses some. The data contain roughly 150,000 clones, roughly 85% of them seen just once; the ten biggest clones take up over 1%. The sequences come from peripheral blood, collected 28 days after the second AZD1222 dose. These receptors were obtained from an adult who received the AZD1222 COVID-19 vaccine.

The V gene is TRBV2, the J gene TRBJ1-6, with D possibly being TRBD1 (5 bases). From germline, CDR1 is SNHLY and CDR2 FYNNEI. V lost 1 base and J lost 2, with 6 bases in between. CDR3 size: 15 residues. The CDR3 nucleotides read TGTGCCAGCAGTGAAGGGGGGGCCTATAATTCACCCCTCCACTTT. Its protein product is CASSEGGAYNSPLHF.

This chain connects TRBV3-1 (or the pseudogene TRBV3-2) to TRBJ1-2; 8 bases fit TRBD1. Germline CDR1 LGHDT, CDR2 YNNKEL (reference sequence). CDR3 length: 12 residues. V was clipped by 6 bases and J by 7 bases; unmatched bases: 4. CDR3 DNA: TGTGCCAGCAGGACAGGGGCGGGTGGCTACACCTTC. Translation gives CASRTGAGGYTF.

Regarding this clone: At one boundary the junction diverges from the germline segment, which might be a read error. This chain uses TRBV13 with TRBJ1-1, with D possibly matching TRBD1 (6 bases). The CDR3 has 14 amino acids. Germline CDR1 PRHDT, CDR2 FYEKMQ (reference sequence). The CDR3 spells CASSPQGMNSEAFF. CDR3 coding DNA: TGTGCCAGCAGCCCACAGGGCATGAACTCTGAAGCTTTCTTT.

This sequence joins TRBV6-5 and TRBJ1-1, with unresolved D. The germline V gene encodes CDR1 MNHEY and CDR2 SVGAGI. V shed 10 bases and J shed 1 base, with 7 bases lying between them. The length of the CDR3 is 11 residues. This CDR3 reads CATTRNTEAFF. CDR3 sequence (DNA): TGTGCCACCACAAGGAACACTGAAGCTTTCTTT.

The chain couples TRBV3-1 (or the pseudogene TRBV3-2) to TRBJ2-1; 10 positions agree with TRBD2. CDR1 is LGHDT and CDR2 is YNNKEL in the germline V gene (reference sequence). Trimming removed 2 bases from V and 4 bases from J; junction bases left unmatched: 5. The CDR3 loop spans 16 amino acids. CDR3 region: CASSQQRGGRYNEQFF. CDR3 nucleotides: TGTGCCAGCAGCCAACAGCGGGGGGGCCGGTACAATGAGCAGTTCTTC.

The rearrangement links TRBV6-6 to TRBJ2-4; D perhaps matches TRBD1 (5 bases). The ends were cut back, 6 bases at V and 7 bases at J, with 16 bases in the middle. Germline CDR1 MNHNY, CDR2 SVGAGI (reference sequence). This CDR3 has 14 residues. The CDR3 here is CASSQPDTVNIQYF. CDR3 nucleotides: TGTGCCAGCAGCCAACCGGACACAGTTAACATTCAGTACTTC.

The gene calls are TRBV25-1 and TRBJ1-1; D is ambiguous. The germline gives CDR1 MGHDK, CDR2 SYGVNS. This CDR3 has 12 residues. V was pared by 4 bases and J by 4 bases, with 7 bases between. Here the CDR3 reads CASSAGTTEAFF. The CDR3 coding sequence is TGTGCCAGCAGTGCAGGCACCACTGAAGCTTTCTTT.

V and J are TRBV7-2 and TRBJ1-4; D is perhaps TRBD1 (5 bases). The V gene lost 4 bases and the J gene lost 4 bases, with 13 bases spanning the gap. Germline CDR1 SGHTA, CDR2 FQGNSA. This CDR3 comprises 15 residues. The CDR3 coding sequence is TGTGCCAGCAGCTATACTTCGGGGGTTAATGAAAAACTGTTTTTT. Translating gives CASSYTSGVNEKLFF.

This clone was seen just once. The chain carries TRBV18 and TRBJ2-5, with a weak D call TRBD1 (7 bases). Per the germline V gene, CDR1 is KGHSH and CDR2 is LQKENI. The CDR3 loop spans 15 amino acids. V lost 3 bases and J lost 0, with 11 bases in between. CDR3 loop: CASSPPGGYQETQYF. The CDR3 nucleotides are TGTGCCAGCTCACCTCCAGGGGGGTACCAAGAGACCCAGTACTTC.

This chain links TRBV5-4 with TRBJ2-3; 10 positions match TRBD2. Germline V gene sequence: CDR1 SGHNT, CDR2 YYREEE (reference sequence). With 0 bases clipped from V and 4 bases from J, the junction kept 5 bases outside the gene matches. The CDR3 runs 16 residues. CDR3 sequence: CASSLEAGGPSDTQYF. CDR3 sequence (DNA): TGTGCCAGCAGCTTGGAAGCGGGGGGGCCGTCAGATACGCAGTATTTT.

V is TRBV21-1 and J is TRBJ1-1; TRBD1, as called in the table, went unchecked against the DNA. TRBV21-1 is given as a pseudogene. The CDR3 sequence is 17 residues long. CDR3 coding DNA: TGTGCCAGCGATTCCACAGGGGGCGAAGAGAAGAACACTGAAGCTTTCTTT. Protein: CASDSTGGEEKNTEAFF.

This chain joins TRBV7-8 and TRBJ1-4; D is undetermined. The germline V gene encodes CDR1 SGHVS and CDR2 FQNEAQ. This CDR3 has 18 amino acids. V was pared by 3 bases and J by 4 bases, with 21 bases between. The CDR3 coding sequence is TGTGCCAGCAGCTTTTCCCGGGGAGGGCCGATTAATAATGAAAAACTGTTTTTT. Translated, it gives CASSFSRGGPINNEKLFF.

The J gene is TRBJ1-5, the V gene TRBV3-1 (or the pseudogene TRBV3-2); D not certain. The V end lost 1 base, the J end lost 0 bases, and 10 bases lay between the germline ends. CDR3 length: 16 residues. Germline assignment: CDR1 LGHDT and CDR2 YNNKEL (reference sequence). In nucleotides, the CDR3 is TGTGCCAGCAGCCAAGGTGGCCCAAATAGCAATCAGCCCCAGCATTTT. This translates into CASSQGGPNSNQPQHF.

CDR3: CASSESMGGGSDTQYF. CDR3 bases: TGTGCCAGCAGTGAGTCAATGGGGGGGGGCTCAGATACGCAGTATTTT. V and J are TRBV6-1 and TRBJ2-3, with a tentative D call TRBD2 (7 bases). The germline V gene has CDR1 MNHNS and CDR2 SASEGT. V was shortened by 3 bases and J by 4 bases, with 17 bases between the two germline ends. The CDR3 runs 16 residues.

This chain links TRBV25-1 with TRBJ2-7; 9 nucleotides line up with TRBD1. Trimming cost V 3 bases and J 3 bases; bases outside gene matches: 6. CDR1 is MGHDK, CDR2 SYGVNS, per germline. The CDR3 totals 15 residues. CDR3: CASSDPTGGLYEQYF. In DNA, the CDR3 is TGTGCCAGCAGTGATCCGACAGGGGGACTCTACGAGCAGTACTTC.

The chain links TRBV11-2 to TRBJ1-1; maybe TRBD1 (5 bases). CDR1 is SGHAT and CDR2 is FQNNGV in the germline V gene. Deletions cut 4 bases from V and 5 bases from J, with 17 bases between. The CDR3 sequence is 15 residues long. The CDR3 is CASSWGRGRGTEAFF. The CDR3 DNA reads as TGTGCCAGCAGCTGGGGCCGGGGACGCGGAACTGAAGCTTTCTTT.

The V gene is TRBV19, the J gene TRBJ1-1; no reliable D call. The V gene's germline CDR1 is LNHDA and CDR2 SQIVND (reference sequence). The CDR3 loop spans 14 amino acids. Trimming removed 5 bases from V and 6 bases from J, with 16 bases in between. CDR3 sequence reads: CASSLPGRNSEAFF. The CDR3 DNA follows: TGTGCCAGTAGTCTTCCGGGAAGAAACTCTGAAGCTTTCTTT.

V usage is TRBV5-1 and J usage is TRBJ2-1; tentatively, D is TRBD2 (5 bases). Germline loops: CDR1 SGHRS, CDR2 YFSETQ. The CDR3 spans 12 residues. Between the trimmed V and J ends, which lost 0 bases and 9 bases, there was a span of 7 bases. The CDR3 DNA reads as TGCGCCAGCAGCTTGGGAGGACTTGAGCAGTTCTTC. The encoded protein is CASSLGGLEQFF.

This chain uses TRBV19 with TRBJ1-5; 8 bases agree with TRBD1. J lost 0 bases, V lost 4 bases, and 11 bases had no gene match. CDR1 LNHDA and CDR2 SQIVND come from the germline V gene (reference sequence). The CDR3 runs 18 residues. This CDR3 is CASSTIDRGRYSNQPQHF. In DNA form, the CDR3 reads TGTGCCAGTAGTACCATCGACAGGGGAAGATATAGCAATCAGCCCCAGCATTTT.

In the case of this clone: At one boundary the junction diverges from the germline segment, which might be a read error. The chain combines TRBV3-1 (or the pseudogene TRBV3-2) with TRBJ1-2; D gene unclear. Germline V gene sequence: CDR1 LGHDT, CDR2 YNNKEL (reference sequence). The CDR3 is 15 amino acids. The DNA for the CDR3 is TGTGCCAGCAGACAAGAGGGAGACCAGGTCTGGAGCTACACCTTC. Protein sequence: CASRQEGDQVWSYTF.

The rearrangement joins TRBV18 to TRBJ2-1, with D perhaps TRBD2 (5 bases). Germline lookup yields CDR1 KGHSH and CDR2 LQKENI. The CDR3 length is 14 residues. With 3 bases removed from V and 3 bases from J, the gap between germline ends came to 9 bases. CDR3 in DNA: TGTGCCAGCTCACCCTCCGGGATCTACAATGAGCAGTTCTTC. It specifies CASSPSGIYNEQFF.

Many counts were recorded for this clone. This sequence joins TRBV5-4 and TRBJ2-2; D unresolved. V gave up 0 bases and J gave up 6 bases, with 12 bases separating them. Germline V lookup: CDR1 SGHNT, CDR2 YYREEE (reference sequence). CDR3 length: 15 amino acids. The CDR3 spells CASSLVGGRAGELFF. The CDR3 nucleotides read TGTGCCAGCAGCTTGGTTGGCGGTAGGGCCGGGGAGCTGTTTTTT.

This clone was recorded only once. This chain joins TRBV3-1 (or the pseudogene TRBV3-2) and TRBJ2-1; D is undetermined. Germline values: CDR1 LGHDT, CDR2 YNNKEL (reference sequence). This CDR3 spans 18 amino acids. V dropped 0 bases and J dropped 11 bases, with 26 bases sitting between them. CDR3 nucleotide sequence: TGTGCCAGCAGCCAAGAACCCCTACTTGGACCACGATTGAGGAAGCAGTTCTTC. It is translated as CASSQEPLLGPRLRKQFF.

The chain has TRBV5-4 and TRBJ2-5, with D perhaps matching TRBD2 (7 bases). Germline assignment: CDR1 SGHNT and CDR2 YYREEE (reference sequence). The V end was cut by 4 bases, the J end by 5 bases, with 15 bases between. This CDR3 comprises 14 residues. CDR3 loop: CASSQRGGGETQYF. The CDR3 DNA reads TGTGCCAGCAGCCAGAGGGGGGGCGGTGAGACCCAGTACTTC.

The gene calls are TRBV7-8 and TRBJ2-7; 12 bases are a match to TRBD1. The CDR3 consists of 16 residues. Germline lookup yields CDR1 SGHVS and CDR2 FQNEAQ. Trimming at V came to 5 bases and at J to 3 bases, leaving 8 bases not matched to a gene. Here the CDR3 reads CASSHMGQGANYEQYF. CDR3 nucleotide sequence: TGTGCCAGCAGCCACATGGGACAGGGGGCGAACTACGAGCAGTACTTC.

The rearrangement links TRBV6-1 to TRBJ2-5; TRBD1 aligns across 8 bases. Germline trimming cut 2 bases from V and 1 base from J; bases unmatched to any gene: 3. The CDR3 is 15 amino acids. Per the germline V gene, CDR1 is MNHNS and CDR2 is SASEGT. CDR3 in DNA: TGTGCCAGCAGTGAAACTACAGGGGGCCAAGAGACCCAGTACTTC. Protein sequence: CASSETTGGQETQYF.

The chain joins TRBV3-1 (or the pseudogene TRBV3-2) to TRBJ1-3, with 9 bases lining up with TRBD1. J gave up 3 bases and V 0 bases, and 9 bases lay outside the gene matches. There are 18 residues in the CDR3. Germline-derived CDR1 and CDR2 are LGHDT and YNNKEL (reference sequence). CDR3 nucleotide sequence: TGTGCCAGCAGCCAAGAAGGTCGGACAGGGGTTGATGGAAACACCATATATTTT. The encoded protein is CASSQEGRTGVDGNTIYF.

The CDR3 protein is CASSYSLAGPLYEQYF. In DNA form, the CDR3 reads TGTGCCAGCAGTTACTCTTTAGCGGGGCCCCTCTACGAGCAGTACTTC. The V call is TRBV6-2 or TRBV6-3, the J call TRBJ2-7; the match to TRBD2 covers 8 bases. Germline CDR1 reads MNHEY; CDR2 reads SVGEGT. V lost 0 bases, J lost 3 bases, and 7 bases stayed unmatched. There are 16 residues in the CDR3.

This clone was counted a few times. The rearrangement uses TRBV6-5 and TRBJ1-1; D is unresolved. This CDR3 has 14 residues. V lost 3 bases to trimming and J lost 3 bases, with 11 bases between them. Germline lookup yields CDR1 MNHEY and CDR2 SVGAGI. CDR3 in amino acids: CASSYNSLYTEAFF. In nucleotides, the CDR3 is TGTGCCAGCAGTTATAATTCTCTTTACACTGAAGCTTTCTTT.

J is TRBJ1-1 and V is TRBV4-1; D gene ambiguous. The CDR3 has 14 amino acids. V gave up 0 bases and J gave up 5 bases, with 10 bases separating them. Germline CDR1 MGHRA, CDR2 YSYEKL. CDR3 in amino acids: CASSQDPYGTEAFF. DNA of the CDR3: TGCGCCAGCAGCCAAGATCCCTATGGAACTGAAGCTTTCTTT.

V and J are TRBV30 and TRBJ2-7, with D perhaps being TRBD1 or TRBD2 (6 bases each). CDR3 length: 15 residues. V lost 3 bases to trimming and J lost 3 bases, with 18 bases between them. Germline V gene data show CDR1 as GTSNPN and CDR2 as SVGIG (reference sequence). This chain's CDR3 is CAWRGGTSDFYEQYF. In nucleotides, the CDR3 is TGTGCCTGGAGAGGGGGGACATCCGACTTCTACGAGCAGTACTTC.

V usage is TRBV6-5 and J usage is TRBJ1-4; D is perhaps TRBD1 (6 bases). This CDR3 comprises 14 residues. From germline, CDR1 is MNHEY and CDR2 SVGAGI. Trimming removed 9 bases at V and 5 bases at J, with 16 bases between. CDR3 in amino acids: CASGLGQGNEKLFF. The CDR3 DNA follows: TGTGCCAGTGGTTTGGGTCAGGGGAATGAAAAACTGTTTTTT.